A selection of T cell receptor beta chains follows, all from one sample in a study of T cells in Graves' hyperthyroidism and ophthalmopathy. MiXCR, run by TCRdb on the multiplex PCR reads, gives a single entry per CDR3 protein. The repertoire consists of about 500,000 distinct CDR3 sequences, with roughly a sixth occurring once and the leading ten covering less than 30%. The specimen was blood. The receptor set was obtained from a woman in her 30s with Graves' ophthalmopathy. Both conserved end residues are part of each CDR3. The D gene is left open where the match is weak. A clone size is listed for some rows: how often the clone was seen (once, few, many), or a class if it is expanded.

cdr3_length | j_call | clone_size | d_call | v_call | cdr3_nt | cdr3_aa
18 | TRBJ2-2 | many | TRBD1 | TRBV6-2/TRBV6-3 | TGTGCCAGCAGTCGGATGGGACAGGGGAGGTCGAACACCGGGGAGCTGTTTTTT | CASSRMGQGRSNTGELFF
14 | TRBJ1-1 | many | NA | TRBV7-2 | TGTGCCAGCAGCCCGATCACTCCAGGGATTGAAGCTTTCTTT | CASSPITPGIEAFF
14 | TRBJ1-1 | many | TRBD1 | TRBV12-3/TRBV12-4 | TGTGCCAGCACCCCGGGACAGGGTTACACTGAAGCTTTCTTT | CASTPGQGYTEAFF
16 | TRBJ1-1 | many | NA | TRBV6-1 | TGTGCCAGTTGCGGGGGGACACTCAGTTCGGGGACTGAAGCTTTCTTT | CASCGGTLSSGTEAFF
15 | TRBJ1-2 | few | TRBD1 | TRBV6-1 | TGTGCCAGCAGTTCCTGGGACAGGCCGATCATAGGCTACACCTTC | CASSSWDRPIIGYTF
16 | TRBJ2-2 | NA | TRBD1 | TRBV28 | TGTGCCAGCACCTCATCCCGGGACAGGGGGCGTGGGGAGCTGTTTTTT | CASTSSRDRGRGELFF
14 | TRBJ2-3 | few | NA | TRBV6-1 | TGTGCCAGCAGTGGACAGATTGGGACAGATACGCAGTATTTT | CASSGQIGTDTQYF
15 | TRBJ2-2 | NA | NA | TRBV4-2 | TGTGCCAGCAACCCGGGGGCGGAGGACACCGGGGAGCTGTTTTTT | CASNPGAEDTGELFF
13 | TRBJ1-2 | many | NA | TRBV5-1 | TGCGCCAGCTTCGAAGAGGAAGGTGGTGGCTACACCTTC | CASFEEEGGGYTF
17 | TRBJ2-1 | NA | TRBD2 | TRBV7-9 | TGTGCCAGCAGCTTAGTGACGACTAGCGGGACCTACAATGAGCAGTTCTTC | CASSLVTTSGTYNEQFF